This entry lists 22 T cell receptor beta chains sequenced from one sample in a study of shared clonotypes between healthy human individuals. TCRdb's table, derived via immunoSEQ multiplex PCR, lists solely in-frame clones and lacks some. The sample includes fewer than 650,000 clones, about three quarters of them seen just once. Material: PBMCs. The receptors derive from a woman aged 40-49 years in good health. Some clones in this sample may be carry-over from other donors' samples.

This clone appeared a few times. V is TRBV7-9 and J is TRBJ2-5; 7 bases fit TRBD2. From germline, CDR1 is SEHNR and CDR2 FQNEAQ (reference sequence). The CDR3 has 14 residues. Trimming took 0 bases from V and 7 from J; bases not matched to a gene: 5. Written as DNA, the CDR3 is TGTGCCAGCAGCTTAGCGGGAGGGCCGGGGACCCAGTACTTC. Protein product: CASSLAGGPGTQYF.

This clone has a handful of counts. Other DNA sequences of this sample code for an identical CDR3. This chain joins TRBV5-1 and TRBJ2-5; 10 bases match TRBD2. Germline V lookup: CDR1 SGHRS, CDR2 YFSETQ. The CDR3 covers 15 residues. V lost 0 bases, J lost 5 bases, and 4 bases stayed unmatched. CDR3 bases: TGCGCCAGCAGCTTGGCCGGGACTAGCGAGGAGACCCAGTACTTC. It specifies CASSLAGTSEETQYF.

The genes are TRBV5-4 and TRBJ2-6, with unresolved D. The CDR3 runs to 15 residues. CDR1 and CDR2 (germline): SGHNT, YYREEE (reference sequence). V was clipped by 0 bases and J by 0 bases, with 4 bases between them. The chain's CDR3 is CASSLGSSGANVLTF. The CDR3, as DNA: TGTGCCAGCAGCTTGGGAAGCTCTGGGGCCAACGTCCTGACTTTC.

V is TRBV27 and J is TRBJ2-2; D unresolved. Trimming took off 5 bases at V and 2 bases at J, with 12 bases between the two ends. Looked up from germline, CDR1 is MNHEY and CDR2 is SMNVEV (reference sequence). The CDR3 covers 15 residues. The CDR3 is CASSPYPSNTGELFF. The CDR3 region has the DNA TGTGCCAGCAGTCCCTATCCTTCTAACACCGGGGAGCTGTTTTTT.

This chain joins TRBV19 and TRBJ2-5; D gene ambiguous. The CDR3 covers 13 residues. V gave up 1 base and J gave up 4 bases, with 7 bases separating them. Germline V gene sequence: CDR1 LNHDA, CDR2 SQIVND (reference sequence). CDR3 coding DNA: TGTGCCAGTAGTATAGTATCGGGAGAGACCCAGTACTTC. Its protein is CASSIVSGETQYF. The variable domain in full, with the rest retrieved from reference TRBV19 and TRBJ2-5, is DGGITQSPKYLFRKEGQNVTLSCEQNLNHDAMYWYRQDPGQGLRLIYYSQIVNDFQKGDIAEGYSVSREKKESFPLTVTSAQKNPTAFYLCASSIVSGETQYFGPGTRLLVL.

As for this clone: Other DNA sequences from this sample encode an identical CDR3 as well. This chain connects TRBV7-9 to TRBJ1-2; unclear D gene. CDR1 is SEHNR and CDR2 is FQNEAQ in the germline V gene (reference sequence). V lost 5 bases, J lost 4 bases, and 14 bases lay in between. CDR3 length equals 14 residues. The CDR3 DNA reads TGTGCCAGCAGCCCTCCGGGTCAGATCTATGGCTACACCTTC. Protein sequence: CASSPPGQIYGYTF.

This rearrangement joins TRBV4-3 to TRBJ2-1; 7 nucleotides agree with TRBD1. Trimming took 0 bases from V and 2 from J; bases not matched to a gene: 1. CDR3 length: 15 amino acids. Germline CDR1 is LGHNA and CDR2 is YSLEER. This chain's CDR3 is CASSQEGQTYNEQFF. The CDR3 DNA follows: TGCGCCAGCAGCCAAGAGGGACAGACCTACAATGAGCAGTTCTTC.

The sample holds one count of this clone. The chain combines TRBV27 with TRBJ2-3; 7 nucleotides match TRBD2. Germline CDR1 is MNHEY and CDR2 is SMNVEV (reference sequence). V lost 3 bases, J lost 5 bases, and 8 bases stayed unmatched. This CDR3 region has 15 residues. CDR3 sequence: CASSLGTGGRDTQYF. In DNA form, the CDR3 reads TGTGCCAGCAGTTTGGGGACTGGCGGGAGAGATACGCAGTATTTT.

The rearrangement uses TRBV30 and TRBJ2-1, with D possibly TRBD1 on 5 matching bases. CDR1 GTSNPN and CDR2 SVGIG come from the germline V gene (reference sequence). This CDR3 has 15 amino acids. V lost 1 base, J lost 4 bases, and 14 bases lay in between. CDR3 region: CAWSGGPPIYNEQFF. CDR3 DNA: TGTGCCTGGAGTGGGGGCCCGCCAATTTACAATGAGCAGTTCTTC.

The genes are TRBV19 and TRBJ2-1, with 16 bases matching TRBD2. CDR1 is LNHDA and CDR2 is SQIVND in the germline V gene (reference sequence). This CDR3 region has 14 residues. V trimming: 3 bases; J trimming: 16 bases; junction bases outside the gene matches: 6. CDR3 DNA: TGTGCCAGTAGTATCGGGACTAGCGGGAGGGCCCACTTCTTC. Its protein product is CASSIGTSGRAHFF.

V usage is TRBV5-1 and J usage is TRBJ2-2; 7 nucleotides align to TRBD1. The CDR3 spans 16 residues. Trimming at V came to 5 bases and at J to 2 bases, leaving 9 bases not matched to a gene. Germline CDR1 reads SGHRS; CDR2 reads YFSETQ. The CDR3 reads CASRLQGQPNTGELFF. CDR3 nucleotide sequence: TGCGCCAGCAGACTCCAGGGACAGCCTAACACCGGGGAGCTGTTTTTT. The variable domain in full, completed from reference TRBV5-1 and TRBJ2-2, reads KAGVTQTPRYLIKTRGQQVTLSCSPISGHRSVSWYQQTPGQGLQFLFEYFSETQRNKGNFPGRFSGRQFSNSRSEMNVSTLELGDSALYLCASRLQGQPNTGELFFGEGSRLTVL.

The chain recombines TRBV18 with TRBJ2-7; 8 bases are shared with TRBD2. The V segment lost 2 bases and the J segment 5 bases; nucleotides outside the gene matches: 5. Germline values: CDR1 KGHSH, CDR2 LQKENI. The CDR3 covers 14 residues. CDR3 amino acids: CASSPSGSQNEQYF. The DNA of the CDR3 is TGTGCCAGCTCACCAAGCGGGAGTCAGAACGAGCAGTACTTC.

The V call is TRBV5-4, the J call TRBJ2-3; 8 bases agree with TRBD2. V lost 2 bases to trimming and J lost 6 bases; unmatched junction nucleotides: 2. The CDR3 runs to 13 residues. The germline V gene has CDR1 SGHNT and CDR2 YYREEE (reference sequence). The CDR3 region has the DNA TGTGCCAGCAGCTTCTCGGGAGGGGATACGCAGTATTTT. The encoded protein is CASSFSGGDTQYF.

J is TRBJ1-2 and V is TRBV27, with 8 nucleotides matching TRBD1. Trimming removed 3 bases from V and 3 bases from J; junction bases left unmatched: 9. There are 16 residues in the CDR3. CDR1 is MNHEY and CDR2 is SMNVEV in the germline V gene (reference sequence). CDR3 residues: CASSLQGAQRDYGYTF. In nucleotides, the CDR3 is TGTGCCAGCAGTTTGCAGGGGGCGCAAAGGGACTATGGCTACACCTTC.

A few counts support this clone. This chain uses TRBV7-9 with TRBJ1-1; no clear D. Germline V gene lookup returns CDR1 SEHNR and CDR2 FQNEAQ (reference sequence). The CDR3 is 13 amino acids. V was shortened by 1 base and J by 7 bases, with 10 bases between the two germline ends. The chain's CDR3 is CASSLVPFREAFF. CDR3 DNA: TGTGCCAGCAGCTTAGTACCTTTCCGTGAAGCTTTCTTT.

As regards this clone: The same CDR3 also results from other DNA sequences found in this sample. The chain combines TRBV19 with TRBJ2-5, with D unresolved. Germline lookup yields CDR1 LNHDA and CDR2 SQIVND (reference sequence). Trimming removed 1 base at V and 3 bases at J, with 6 bases between. This CDR3 contains 13 residues. CDR3 loop: CASSIVGEETQYF. In nucleotides, the CDR3 is TGTGCCAGTAGTATAGTTGGAGAAGAGACCCAGTACTTC.

The chain couples TRBV5-4 to TRBJ2-3; 7 nucleotides agree with TRBD2. CDR3 length: 17 amino acids. Germline V gene data show CDR1 as SGHNT and CDR2 as YYREEE (reference sequence). Trimming took 3 bases from V and 2 from J; bases not matched to a gene: 12. Here the CDR3 DNA reads TGTGCCAGCAGCTCGTTCTTCAAGCGGGAAAACACAGATACGCAGTATTTT. Its translation: CASSSFFKRENTDTQYF.

The rearrangement links TRBV6-1 to TRBJ1-2; D is ambiguous. Germline assignment: CDR1 MNHNS and CDR2 SASEGT. V lost 7 bases to trimming and J lost 2 bases, with 11 bases between them. This CDR3 is 13 amino acids long. The CDR3, as DNA: TGTGCCAGCACTTACGGGGTAAACTATGGCTACACCTTC. This translates into CASTYGVNYGYTF.

There are a few counts of this clone. V and J are TRBV7-9 and TRBJ1-3, with 7 bases aligning to TRBD1. V shed 5 bases, J shed 4 bases, and the junction held 5 bases outside the gene matches. Germline V CDR1 and CDR2: SEHNR, FQNEAQ (reference sequence). The CDR3 totals 14 residues. The CDR3 reads CASSLQGFGNTIYF. The CDR3 nucleotides are TGTGCCAGCAGCCTACAGGGGTTCGGAAACACCATATATTTT.

The J gene is TRBJ2-7, the V gene TRBV5-1, with a tentative D call TRBD1 (5 bases). The length of the CDR3 is 13 residues. In germline, CDR1 is SGHRS, CDR2 YFSETQ. Trimming removed 2 bases from V and 5 bases from J, with 11 bases in between. In DNA form, the CDR3 reads TGCGCCAGCAGCTTTGAAGGGGCAGACGAGCAGTACTTC. The encoded protein is CASSFEGADEQYF.

The chain couples TRBV28 to TRBJ2-3; TRBD2 is a possible D gene (6 bases). This CDR3 is built from 16 residues. Germline assignment: CDR1 MDHEN and CDR2 SYDVKM. Trimming took 5 bases from V and 0 from J, leaving 15 bases between them. CDR3 coding DNA: TGTGCCAGCAGTCCACGATTGAGCGGGAGCACAGATACGCAGTATTTT. Its translation is CASSPRLSGSTDTQYF.

About this clone itself: The same CDR3 also results from other DNA sequences found in this sample. The chain combines TRBV7-9 with TRBJ2-7, with TRBD1 matching over 9 bases. The CDR3 is made up of 14 amino acids. Trimming cost V 5 bases and J 3 bases; bases outside gene matches: 5. Germline lookup yields CDR1 SEHNR and CDR2 FQNEAQ (reference sequence). CDR3 region: CASSAQTGGYEQYF. CDR3 nucleotide sequence: TGTGCCAGCAGCGCCCAGACAGGGGGCTACGAGCAGTACTTC.